Detailed here is one TCR beta chain. This entry comes from a study of tumor-infiltrating lymphocytes in primary liver carcinoma. For the study at large: Yields of productive TCRbeta reads ranged from roughly 3.5 to 7.13 million per sample and were similar across tissue types.

Per germline, CDR1 SQVTM and CDR2 ANQGSEA. V was cut by 3 bases and J by 0 bases, with 9 bases left in between. The CDR3 totals 13 residues. The study extracted blood RNA from unsorted whole blood and also extracted germline DNA. Starting material of 450 to 500 ng total RNA yielded TCR beta cDNA via a constant-region primer. A slightly modified ARM-PCR protocol with three nested multiplex PCR rounds produced these TCR beta libraries. A C-beta reverse primer and TRBV1-TRBV30 forward primers served in each of the first two PCR rounds, at 9 to 11 cycles apiece. One entry per CDR3 protein results from TCRdb running MiXCR on the multiplex PCR reads. The sample gives about 320,000 distinct CDR3 sequences, nearly 60% of which show up once; about 15% is in the top ten.

This receptor was identified in a young woman with primary liver carcinoma and hepatitis B virus infection. The rearrangement links TRBV29-1 to TRBJ2-7; D is unresolved. Sequenced: peripheral blood. DNA of the CDR3: TGCAGCGTTGAGCCAGGACCCTCCTACGAGCAGTACTTC. Encoded protein: CSVEPGPSYEQYF.